This T cell receptor (beta chain) was sequenced for a study of human T cells and chemical hapten exposure. Study conclusions and caveats: Significantly more large CDR3 similarity clusters arose among expanded TCRs than among controls.

TCRdb analysed the RACE reads with MiXCR anew, one entry per CDR3 protein. The sample records approximately 400,000 distinct CDR3 sequences, 4.5% to 5.5% being singletons. This clonotype has just a few counts. What it binds is unknown. Stated time point: pre-sensitization, week 0. Indicated treatment: therapeutic diphenylcyclopropenone sensitization with weekly scalp DPC. Trimming removed 5 bases from V and 1 base from J, with 14 bases in between. CDR1 SQVTM and CDR2 ANQGSEA come from the germline V gene. The CDR3 loop spans 14 amino acids. This sequence was found in a woman in her forties or fifties with alopecia areata. Some clones in this sample may be carry-over from other donors' samples. The starting material was whole blood, obtained in connection with sensitization to the hapten diphenylcyclopropenone (DPC). The chain recombines TRBV29-1 with TRBJ1-1; TRBD1 might be the D (6 bases). CDR3 bases: TGCAGCGTTTGGGGGGGGCAGGCGAACACTGAAGCTTTCTTT. This encodes CSVWGGQANTEAFF.